Listed below are T cell receptor beta chains from one sample, sequenced in a study of T cell repertoires in cytomegalovirus infection. TCRdb redid the calling of the reads with MiXCR, one entry per CDR3 protein. The table includes about 490,000 distinct CDR3 sequences, more than 15% detected once. Specimen: CD8+ T cells from PBMCs. These receptors all come from a human donor in good health (CMV status not recorded). Some clones in this sample may be carry-over from other donors' samples. The CDR3 runs from the conserved cysteine through the conserved F or W. Fields, in order: V gene, CDR3 length, D gene, J gene, CDR3 protein. The D gene is left open where the match is weak.

v_gene: TRBV7-9; len: 15; d_gene: NA; j_gene: TRBJ2-6; CDR3aa: CASSLLSPGANVLTF
v_gene: TRBV27; len: 15; d_gene: TRBD2; j_gene: TRBJ2-1; CDR3aa: CASSYRGLAGREQFF
v_gene: TRBV9; len: 15; d_gene: TRBD2; j_gene: TRBJ2-1; CDR3aa: CASSSSGRTYNEQFF
v_gene: TRBV29-1; len: 13; d_gene: NA; j_gene: TRBJ1-1; CDR3aa: CSTFGVGRTEAFF
v_gene: TRBV7-2; len: 12; d_gene: TRBD2; j_gene: TRBJ2-4; CDR3aa: CASSSRTSGKYF
v_gene: TRBV2; len: 15; d_gene: TRBD1; j_gene: TRBJ1-2; CDR3aa: CASSEAGDRVYGYTF
v_gene: TRBV3-1; len: 15; d_gene: NA; j_gene: TRBJ1-1; CDR3aa: CASSQPGQTNTEAFF
v_gene: TRBV27; len: 16; d_gene: NA; j_gene: TRBJ2-1; CDR3aa: CASSLFRTGYPNEQFF
v_gene: TRBV7-9; len: 15; d_gene: TRBD2; j_gene: TRBJ2-5; CDR3aa: CASSSPGSGDETQYF
v_gene: TRBV6-5; len: 15; d_gene: NA; j_gene: TRBJ2-7; CDR3aa: CASSLDWELSYEQYF
v_gene: TRBV27; len: 16; d_gene: TRBD1; j_gene: TRBJ1-2; CDR3aa: CASSSPGDRDLEGYTF
v_gene: TRBV10-3; len: 15; d_gene: NA; j_gene: TRBJ2-1; CDR3aa: CAITKGGYSYNEQFF
v_gene: TRBV10-2; len: 14; d_gene: NA; j_gene: TRBJ2-7; CDR3aa: CASSYQGGSYEQYF
v_gene: TRBV4-1; len: 15; d_gene: NA; j_gene: TRBJ2-2; CDR3aa: CASSPGLAKTGELFF
v_gene: TRBV6-1; len: 16; d_gene: NA; j_gene: TRBJ2-1; CDR3aa: CASSPISSAEDNEQFF
v_gene: TRBV12-3/TRBV12-4; len: 15; d_gene: NA; j_gene: TRBJ2-5; CDR3aa: CASSDYGDSLETQYF
v_gene: TRBV6-5; len: 13; d_gene: NA; j_gene: TRBJ1-6; CDR3aa: CASSPGPLSPLHF
v_gene: TRBV25-1; len: 14; d_gene: NA; j_gene: TRBJ1-1; CDR3aa: CASSDSTVNTEAFF
v_gene: TRBV9; len: 17; d_gene: TRBD2; j_gene: TRBJ2-2; CDR3aa: CASSTPTSGRGNGELFF
v_gene: TRBV7-6; len: 16; d_gene: NA; j_gene: TRBJ2-7; CDR3aa: CASSLGTHGIAYEQYF
v_gene: TRBV3-1; len: 15; d_gene: NA; j_gene: TRBJ2-1; CDR3aa: CASSQDRNLYNEQFF
v_gene: TRBV13; len: 15; d_gene: NA; j_gene: TRBJ2-5; CDR3aa: CASSLSGSALETQYF
v_gene: TRBV6-6; len: 17; d_gene: TRBD2; j_gene: TRBJ2-5; CDR3aa: CASSPTIRREGVETQYF
v_gene: TRBV10-3; len: 16; d_gene: TRBD2; j_gene: TRBJ2-1; CDR3aa: CAISESLAGVRNEQFF
v_gene: TRBV7-9; len: 14; d_gene: NA; j_gene: TRBJ1-1; CDR3aa: CASSLEGARTEAFF
v_gene: TRBV7-9; len: 16; d_gene: NA; j_gene: TRBJ2-1; CDR3aa: CASSVRNRELYNEQFF